The clone carrying this TCR beta chain came up a few times. These data originate in a study of T cells in Graves' hyperthyroidism and ophthalmopathy. Germline V lookup: CDR1 SGHDN, CDR2 FVKESK. V shed 4 bases, J shed 4 bases, and the junction held 12 bases outside the gene matches. This CDR3 has 18 amino acids. From RNA transcripts, TCR beta CDR3 regions were amplified. The study used the HTBI primer set for a first-round RT-PCR of the TCR CDR3. TCRdb passed the multiplex PCR reads through MiXCR, listing each CDR3 protein once. Counted here are about 640,000 distinct CDR3 sequences, about 20% occurring once; the ten biggest clones make up around a third.

This receptor was obtained from a young man with Graves' ophthalmopathy. What was sequenced was blood. The V gene is TRBV14, the J gene TRBJ2-1; 11 bases align to TRBD2. CDR3 sequence (DNA): TGTGCCAGCAGCCGCACCGGGACTAGCGGCGGGGGGTACAATGAGCAGTTCTTC. It translates to CASSRTGTSGGGYNEQFF.